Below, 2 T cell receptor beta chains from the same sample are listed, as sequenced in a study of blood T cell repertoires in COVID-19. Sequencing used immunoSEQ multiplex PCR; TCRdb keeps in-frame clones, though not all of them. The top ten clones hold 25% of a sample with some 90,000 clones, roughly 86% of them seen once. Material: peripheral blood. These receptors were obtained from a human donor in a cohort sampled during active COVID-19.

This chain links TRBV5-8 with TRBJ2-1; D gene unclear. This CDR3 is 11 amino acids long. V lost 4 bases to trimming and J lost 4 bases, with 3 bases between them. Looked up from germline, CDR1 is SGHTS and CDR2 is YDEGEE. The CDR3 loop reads CASSRYNEQFF. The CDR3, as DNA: TGTGCCAGCAGCCGGTACAATGAGCAGTTCTTC.

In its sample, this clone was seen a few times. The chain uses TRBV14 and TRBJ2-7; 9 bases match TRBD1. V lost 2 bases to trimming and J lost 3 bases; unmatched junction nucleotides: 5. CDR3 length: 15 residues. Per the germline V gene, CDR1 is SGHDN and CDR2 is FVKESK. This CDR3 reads CASSQTGQGIYEQYF. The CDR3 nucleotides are TGTGCCAGCAGCCAAACGGGACAGGGCATCTACGAGCAGTACTTC. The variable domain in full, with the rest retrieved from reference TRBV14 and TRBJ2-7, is EAGVTQFPSHSVIEKGQTVTLRCDPISGHDNLYWYRRVMGKEIKFLLHFVKESKQDESGMPNNRFLAERTGGTYSTLKVQPAELEDSGVYFCASSQTGQGIYEQYFGPGTRLTVT.